A single sample is the source of the 10 T cell receptor beta chains below, sequenced in a study of T cells after yellow fever vaccination. Via MiXCR, TCRdb re-called the 5' RACE reads, giving one row per CDR3 protein. Of fewer than 90,000 distinct CDR3 sequences in the sample, about 6.6% were seen once. Source: CD8+ T cells sorted from PBMCs, taken about 5 days after the first yellow fever vaccination. The receptors shown here come from a man between 18 and 29 years old who received the YFV17D yellow fever vaccine.

This clonotype was picked up a small number of times. This chain joins TRBV7-2 and TRBJ1-6; no definite D call. Germline assignment: CDR1 SGHTA and CDR2 FQGNSA. This CDR3 is built from 15 residues. The V gene lost 1 base and the J gene lost 7 bases, with 11 bases spanning the gap. The CDR3 loop reads CASSLVAVLNSPLHF. In nucleotides, the CDR3 is TGTGCCAGCAGCTTAGTGGCAGTCTTGAATTCACCCCTCCACTTT.

CDR3 in DNA: TGTGCCAGCACCCAGGTTTTCCCAAATGATAACCTCCACTTT. Protein: CASTQVFPNDNLHF. J is TRBJ1-6 and V is TRBV27; D is uncertain. The germline CDR1 and CDR2 sequences are MNHEY and SMNVEV (reference sequence). V gave up 7 bases and J gave up 15 bases, with 22 bases separating them. CDR3 length: 14 residues.

This clonotype showed up just a few times. The DNA of the CDR3 is TGTGCCAGCAGCTTGGGACAGGGTTGGGGGTCACCCCTCCACTTT. Encoded protein: CASSLGQGWGSPLHF. The V gene is TRBV7-3, the J gene TRBJ1-6; 9 bases map to TRBD1. V lost 3 bases and J lost 10; bases outside the gene matches: 7. Germline CDR1 SGHTA, CDR2 FQGTGA. CDR3 length equals 15 residues.

V is TRBV6-5 and J is TRBJ1-1, with D tentatively TRBD1 (5 bases). V was clipped by 4 bases and J by 3 bases, with 9 bases between them. Germline V gene data show CDR1 as MNHEY and CDR2 as SVGAGI. CDR3 length equals 13 residues. The CDR3 loop is CASSCKGDTEAFF. CDR3 coding DNA: TGTGCCAGCAGTTGTAAAGGGGACACTGAAGCTTTCTTT.

The chain is built from TRBV10-3 and TRBJ2-7, with D unclear. Germline V gene lookup returns CDR1 ENHRY and CDR2 SYGVKD. CDR3 size: 13 residues. Trimming stripped 8 bases from V and 5 bases from J, with 16 bases between. The CDR3 DNA follows: TGTGCCATCGCCGGAACGGAGTCGAACGAGCAGTACGTC. It is translated as CAIAGTESNEQYV.

This clonotype was recorded at least ten times. This rearrangement joins TRBV11-2 to TRBJ2-7; 7 bases agree with TRBD2. Losses at the gene ends were 0 bases for V and 2 bases for J; bases not matched to a gene: 4. CDR3 length: 15 amino acids. Germline V lookup: CDR1 SGHAT, CDR2 FQNNGV. The CDR3 loop is CASSLEVGGTYEQYV. For the CDR3, the DNA is TGTGCCAGCAGCTTAGAAGTGGGGGGGACCTACGAGCAGTACGTC.

The DNA for the CDR3 is TGTGCCAGCAGTTACTCGGGACTAGCGGGGGGGCGAGGGAACACCGGGGAGCTGTTTTTT. This translates into CASSYSGLAGGRGNTGELFF. This chain connects TRBV6-2 or TRBV6-3 to TRBJ2-2, with TRBD2 matching 16 bases. J lost 1 base, V lost 0 bases, and 5 bases had no gene match. The CDR3 has 20 residues. In germline, CDR1 is MNHEY, CDR2 SVGEGT.

The V call is TRBV7-2, the J call TRBJ2-1; D call uncertain. The CDR3 runs 12 residues. From germline, CDR1 is SGHTA and CDR2 FQGNSA. Between the trimmed V and J ends, which lost 1 base and 8 bases, there was a span of 6 bases. In DNA, the CDR3 is TGTGCCAGCAGCTTAGAAGGAGATGAGCAGTTCTTC. As protein: CASSLEGDEQFF. The variable domain in full, with the rest retrieved from reference TRBV7-2 and TRBJ2-1, is GAGVSQSPSNKVTEKGKDVELRCDPISGHTALYWYRQSLGQGLEFLIYFQGNSAPDKSGLPSDRFSAERTGGSVSTLTIQRTQQEDSAVYLCASSLEGDEQFFGPGTRLTVL.

This chain links TRBV5-1 with TRBJ2-6; the D gene could be TRBD1 or TRBD2 (6 bases each). This CDR3 comprises 16 residues. Germline V gene sequence: CDR1 SGHRS, CDR2 YFSETQ. Trimming removed 6 bases at V and 3 bases at J, with 16 bases between. CDR3 region: CASTDGGALGANVLTF. CDR3 DNA: TGCGCCAGCACGGACGGGGGCGCACTTGGGGCCAACGTCCTGACTTTC.

The chain joins TRBV10-2 to TRBJ2-2; 8 nucleotides agree with TRBD2. V lost 7 bases and J lost 7; bases outside the gene matches: 8. Germline V CDR1 and CDR2: WSHSY, SAAADI. This CDR3 is 14 amino acids long. CDR3 region: CASNQRGPDGELFF. CDR3 DNA: TGCGCCAGCAACCAGCGGGGGCCAGACGGGGAGCTGTTTTTT.